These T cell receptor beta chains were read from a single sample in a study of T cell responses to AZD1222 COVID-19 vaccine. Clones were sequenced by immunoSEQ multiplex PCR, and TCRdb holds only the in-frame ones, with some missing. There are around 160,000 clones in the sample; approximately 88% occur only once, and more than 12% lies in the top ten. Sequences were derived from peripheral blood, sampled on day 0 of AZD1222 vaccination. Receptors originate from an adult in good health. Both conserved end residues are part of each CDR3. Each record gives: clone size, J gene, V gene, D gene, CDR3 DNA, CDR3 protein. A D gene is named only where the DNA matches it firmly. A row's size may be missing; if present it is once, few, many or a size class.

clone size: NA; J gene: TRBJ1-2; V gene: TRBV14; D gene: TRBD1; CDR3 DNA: TGTGCCAGCAGCCAAGTTTTCGGGACAGGGATTGAGGGGGATGGCTACACCTTC; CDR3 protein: CASSQVFGTGIEGDGYTF
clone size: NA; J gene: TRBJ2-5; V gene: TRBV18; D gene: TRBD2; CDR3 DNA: TGTGCCAGCTCACCACCTGGGGGACTAGTGTCATTGGAGACCCAGTACTTC; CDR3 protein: CASSPPGGLVSLETQYF
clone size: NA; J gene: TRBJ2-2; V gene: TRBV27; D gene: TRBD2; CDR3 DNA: TGTGCCAGCAGCCACCTGGCGGGACTATCCGGGCCCGGGGAGCTGTTTTTT; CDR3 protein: CASSHLAGLSGPGELFF
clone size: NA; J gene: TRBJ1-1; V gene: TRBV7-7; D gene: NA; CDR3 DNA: TGTGCCAGCAGCTTATCCGGGAACACTGAAGCTTTCTTT; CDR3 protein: CASSLSGNTEAFF
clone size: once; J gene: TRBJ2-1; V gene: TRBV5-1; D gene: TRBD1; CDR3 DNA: TGCGCCAGCAGCAGAGGACAGGGTCACTCCTACAATGAGCAGTTCTTC; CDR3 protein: CASSRGQGHSYNEQFF
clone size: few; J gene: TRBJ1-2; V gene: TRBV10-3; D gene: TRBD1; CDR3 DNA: TGTGCCATCAGTGAGTCGAAACAGGGGTATGGCTACACCTTC; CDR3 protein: CAISESKQGYGYTF
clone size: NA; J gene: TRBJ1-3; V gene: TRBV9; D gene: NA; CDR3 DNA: TGTGCCAGCAGCGTTTGGGATAGTGATGGAAACACCATATATTTT; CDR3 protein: CASSVWDSDGNTIYF
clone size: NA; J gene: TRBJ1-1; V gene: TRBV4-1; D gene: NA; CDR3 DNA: TGCGCCAGCAGCCAAAGAACCCTGGGGGCGGTTGTCACTGAAGCTTTCTTT; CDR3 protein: CASSQRTLGAVVTEAFF
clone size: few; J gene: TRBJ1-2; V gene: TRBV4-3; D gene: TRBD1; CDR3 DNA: TGCGCCAGCAGCCATGCCGACAGGGGTAACTATGGCTACACCTTC; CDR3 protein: CASSHADRGNYGYTF
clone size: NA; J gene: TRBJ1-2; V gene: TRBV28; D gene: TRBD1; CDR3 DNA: TGTGCCAGCAGTTTAATCGGACAGGGGGCGTATGGCTACACCTTC; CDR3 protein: CASSLIGQGAYGYTF
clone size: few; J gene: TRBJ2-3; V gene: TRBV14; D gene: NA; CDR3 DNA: TGTGCCAGCAGCCAAGATATAACCTCGACGCAGTATTTT; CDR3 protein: CASSQDITSTQYF
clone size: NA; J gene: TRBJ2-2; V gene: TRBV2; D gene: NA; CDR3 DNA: TGTGCCAGCGTAAACACCGGGGAGCTGTTTTTT; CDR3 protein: CASVNTGELFF
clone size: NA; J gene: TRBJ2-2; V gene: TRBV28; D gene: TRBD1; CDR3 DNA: TGTGCCAGCACTCGGACAGGGCGGACCGGGGAGCTGTTTTTT; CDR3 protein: CASTRTGRTGELFF
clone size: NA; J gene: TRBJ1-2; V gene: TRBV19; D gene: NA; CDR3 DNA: TGTGCCAGTATCCCGGGCAGTGGCTATGGCTACACCTTC; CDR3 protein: CASIPGSGYGYTF
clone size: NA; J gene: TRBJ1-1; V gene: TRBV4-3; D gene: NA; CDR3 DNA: TGCGCCAGCAGTCGTGTGGGCGGGAACACTGAAGCTTTCTTT; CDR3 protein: CASSRVGGNTEAFF
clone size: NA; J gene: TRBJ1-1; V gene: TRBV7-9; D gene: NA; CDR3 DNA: TGTGCCAGCAGCCCCCGAACAGGTATGAACACTGAAGCTTTCTTT; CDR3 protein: CASSPRTGMNTEAFF
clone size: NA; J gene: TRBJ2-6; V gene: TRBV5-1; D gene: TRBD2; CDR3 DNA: TGCGCCAGCAGCTTGGACTCCCCTGGGGGGGATCCCTCTGGGGCCAACGTCCTGACTTTC; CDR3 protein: CASSLDSPGGDPSGANVLTF
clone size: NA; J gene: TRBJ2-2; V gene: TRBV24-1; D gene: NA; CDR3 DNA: TGTGCCACCAGTGATTATTCGGGGAGAGGGGAGCTGTTTTTT; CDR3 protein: CATSDYSGRGELFF
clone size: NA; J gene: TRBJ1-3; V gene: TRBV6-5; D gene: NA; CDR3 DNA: TGTGCCAGCAGTTACGGCAGGGTTGGAAACACCATATATTTT; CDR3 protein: CASSYGRVGNTIYF
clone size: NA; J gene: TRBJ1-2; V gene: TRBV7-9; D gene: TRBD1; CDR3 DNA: TGTGCCAGCAGCACCGGACAGGCTATGTATGGCTACACCTTC; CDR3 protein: CASSTGQAMYGYTF
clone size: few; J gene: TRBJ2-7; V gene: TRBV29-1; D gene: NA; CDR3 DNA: TGCAGCGTTGGCCTCTCCTTATACACCTACGAGCAGTACTTC; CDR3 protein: CSVGLSLYTYEQYF
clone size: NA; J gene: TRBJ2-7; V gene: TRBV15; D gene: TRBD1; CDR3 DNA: TGTGCCACCAGCATAGGACAGGACCGATCCTACGAGCAGTACTTC; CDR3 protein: CATSIGQDRSYEQYF
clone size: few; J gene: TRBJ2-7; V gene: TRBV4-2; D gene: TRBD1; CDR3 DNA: TGTGCCAGCAGCTTGACCACCACAGGGGGCTTAGGCGAGCAGTACTTC; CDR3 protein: CASSLTTTGGLGEQYF
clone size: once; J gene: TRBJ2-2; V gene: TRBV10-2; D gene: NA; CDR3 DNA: TGCGCCAGCAGTGAGTCTCTCCGGACGGCAAACACCGGGGAGCTGTTTTTT; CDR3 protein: CASSESLRTANTGELFF
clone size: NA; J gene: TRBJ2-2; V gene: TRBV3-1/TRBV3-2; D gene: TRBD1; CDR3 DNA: TGTGCCAGCAGCGCCCGGGACAGGGGGGACGGGGAGCTGTTTTTT; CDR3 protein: CASSARDRGDGELFF
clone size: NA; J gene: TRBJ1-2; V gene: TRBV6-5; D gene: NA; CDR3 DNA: TGTGCCAGCAGTTCCCCGGAATACTATGGCTACACCTTC; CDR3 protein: CASSSPEYYGYTF
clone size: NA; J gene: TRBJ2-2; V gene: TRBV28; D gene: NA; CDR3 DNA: TGTGCCAGCAGTTTAGTAGGGGGTTACGGGGAGCTGTTTTTT; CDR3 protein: CASSLVGGYGELFF
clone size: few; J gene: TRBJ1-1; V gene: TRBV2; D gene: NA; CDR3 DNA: TGTGCCAGCTGTCCGAGGAACACTGAAGCTTTCTTT; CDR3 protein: CASCPRNTEAFF
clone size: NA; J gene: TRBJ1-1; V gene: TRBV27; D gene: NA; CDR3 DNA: TGTGCCAGCAGGAGGGGGAACCTGAACACTGAAGCTTTCTTT; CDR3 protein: CASRRGNLNTEAFF
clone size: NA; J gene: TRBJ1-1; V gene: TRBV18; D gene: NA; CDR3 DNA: TGTGCCAGCTCACCACCCCTCAGGGCTGTGGGCACTGAAGCTTTCTTT; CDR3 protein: CASSPPLRAVGTEAFF
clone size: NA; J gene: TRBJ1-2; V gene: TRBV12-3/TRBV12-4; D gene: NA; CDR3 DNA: TGTGCCAGCAGCCGGCAAGGTGGCTACACCTTC; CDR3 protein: CASSRQGGYTF
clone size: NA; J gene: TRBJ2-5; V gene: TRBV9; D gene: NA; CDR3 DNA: TGTGCCAGCAGCGTAGAGGGTGAACAAGAGACCCAGTACTTC; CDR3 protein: CASSVEGEQETQYF
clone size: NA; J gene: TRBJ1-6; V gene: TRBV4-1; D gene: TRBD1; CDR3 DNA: TGCGCCAGCAGTCAAGACCGAGGGACAGGGGGACGGTCCCTCCACTTT; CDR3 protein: CASSQDRGTGGRSLHF
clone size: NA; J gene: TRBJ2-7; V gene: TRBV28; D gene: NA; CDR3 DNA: TGTGCCAGCAGGATAAGGTTAGGGACCTACGAGCAGTACTTC; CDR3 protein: CASRIRLGTYEQYF
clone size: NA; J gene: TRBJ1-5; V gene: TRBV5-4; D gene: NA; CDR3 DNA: TGTGCCAGCAGCTTGGCCGGGGTGAGCAATCAGCCCCAGCATTTT; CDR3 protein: CASSLAGVSNQPQHF
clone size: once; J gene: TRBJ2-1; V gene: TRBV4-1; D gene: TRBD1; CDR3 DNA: TGCGCCAGCAGCCAAGGACAGGGGCCCTCCTACAATGAGCAGTTCTTC; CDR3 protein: CASSQGQGPSYNEQFF
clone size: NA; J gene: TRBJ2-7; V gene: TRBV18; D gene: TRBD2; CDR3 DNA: TGTGCCAGCTCAGGGAACCTAGCGGGGGGCAACGAGCAGTACTTC; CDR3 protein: CASSGNLAGGNEQYF
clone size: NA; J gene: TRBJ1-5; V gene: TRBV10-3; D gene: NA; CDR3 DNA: TGTGCCATCAGGGACAGTCACATTGGGGATCAGCCCCAGCATTTT; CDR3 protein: CAIRDSHIGDQPQHF
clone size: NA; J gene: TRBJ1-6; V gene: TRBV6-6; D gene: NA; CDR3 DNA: TGTGCCAGCAGTGAGGGGATCCCCTATAATTCACCCCTCCACTTT; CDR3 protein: CASSEGIPYNSPLHF
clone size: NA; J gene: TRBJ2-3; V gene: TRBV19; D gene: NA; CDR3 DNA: TGTGCCAGTAGTATAACACAGGGCTCAGATACGCAGTATTTT; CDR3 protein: CASSITQGSDTQYF
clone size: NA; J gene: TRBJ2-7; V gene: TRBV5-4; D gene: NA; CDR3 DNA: TGTGCCAGCAGCCAAAAAACAGGGTCGGGTAGGAACGAGCAGTACTTC; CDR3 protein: CASSQKTGSGRNEQYF
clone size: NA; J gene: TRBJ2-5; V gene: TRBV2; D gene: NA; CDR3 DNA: TGTGCCAGCAGACCATCACCTGTCCAAGAGACCCAGTACTTC; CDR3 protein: CASRPSPVQETQYF
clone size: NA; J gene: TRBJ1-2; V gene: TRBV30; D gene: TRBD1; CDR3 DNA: TGTGCCTGTCAAGCAAAGGGACAGAGTAGCTACACCTTC; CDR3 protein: CACQAKGQSSYTF
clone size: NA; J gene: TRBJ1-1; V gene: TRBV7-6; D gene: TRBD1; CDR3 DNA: TGTGCCAGCAGCTTAAGGGGGCAGGGGGCAGTCACTGAAGCTTTCTTT; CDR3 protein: CASSLRGQGAVTEAFF
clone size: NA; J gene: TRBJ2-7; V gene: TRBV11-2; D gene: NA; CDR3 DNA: TGTGCCAGCAGCGGCCGGAGCTACGAGCAGTACTTC; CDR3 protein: CASSGRSYEQYF
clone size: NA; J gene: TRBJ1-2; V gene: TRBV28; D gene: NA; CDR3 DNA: TGTGCCAGCACCCCGATCTCAGCCTATGGCTACACCTTC; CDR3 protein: CASTPISAYGYTF
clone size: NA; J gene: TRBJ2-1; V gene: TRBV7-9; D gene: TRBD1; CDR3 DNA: TGTGCCAGCAGCTTATCGGCAGGGGGTTACAATGAGCAGTTCTTC; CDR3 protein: CASSLSAGGYNEQFF
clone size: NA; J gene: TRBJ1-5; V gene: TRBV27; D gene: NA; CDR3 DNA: TGTGCCAGCAGTCAGCAGGAGAGCAATCAGCCCCAGCATTTT; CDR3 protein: CASSQQESNQPQHF
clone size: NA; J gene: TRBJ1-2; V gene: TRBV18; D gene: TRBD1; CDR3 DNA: TGTGCCAGCTCACCGGGACAGTCCTACTATGGCTACACCTTC; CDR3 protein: CASSPGQSYYGYTF
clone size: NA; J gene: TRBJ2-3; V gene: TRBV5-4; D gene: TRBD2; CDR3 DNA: TGTGCCAGCAGCTTGGGGTTAGCGGGGGGCACAGATACGCAGTATTTT; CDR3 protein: CASSLGLAGGTDTQYF
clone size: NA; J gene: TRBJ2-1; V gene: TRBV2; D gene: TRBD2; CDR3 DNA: TGTGCCAGCAGCTTCTACCGGACTAGCGGGGATAGGGCTAATGAGCAGTTCTTC; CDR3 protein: CASSFYRTSGDRANEQFF
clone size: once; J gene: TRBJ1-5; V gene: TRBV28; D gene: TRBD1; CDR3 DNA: TGTGCCAGCAGGGTAGGACAGGGCCGAGGCAATCAGCCCCAGCATTTT; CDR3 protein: CASRVGQGRGNQPQHF
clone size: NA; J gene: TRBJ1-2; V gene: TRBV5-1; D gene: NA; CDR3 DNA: TGCGCCAGCAGCTTGGAGGGAGAGGATGGCTACACCTTC; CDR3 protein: CASSLEGEDGYTF
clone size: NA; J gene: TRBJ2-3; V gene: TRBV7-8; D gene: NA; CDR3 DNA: TGTGCCAGCAGCTCCGTACGACCTTCCACAGATACGCAGTATTTT; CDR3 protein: CASSSVRPSTDTQYF